A selection of T cell receptor beta chains follows, all from one sample in a study of CD8 T cells in ankylosing spondylitis. TCRdb analysed the 5' RACE reads with MiXCR anew, one entry per CDR3 protein. The table has about 96,000 distinct CDR3 sequences, roughly 10% seen once. The material sequenced was blood, either unsorted or a sorted T cell fraction (not recorded which). The receptors stem from a male donor with ankylosing spondylitis or in good health (not recorded which). Each CDR3 is given with its conserved first and last residue. The order of the fields is J gene, V gene, D gene, clone size, CDR3 DNA, CDR3 protein. A D gene is named only where the DNA matches it firmly. For some rows the clone size is stated as once, few or many, or as a class when expanded; others skip it.

>TRBJ2-7|TRBV3-1|-|many
TGTGCCAGCAGCCAAAACCCTACAGACACCTACGAGCAGTACTTC
CASSQNPTDTYEQYF
>TRBJ2-5|TRBV12-3/TRBV12-4|-|many
TGTGCCAGCAGCCAACTACAAACCTCTCAAGAGACCCAGTACTTC
CASSQLQTSQETQYF
>TRBJ1-1|TRBV7-9|-|few
TGTGCCAGCAGCTTAGACATAATGAACACTGAAGCTTTCTTT
CASSLDIMNTEAFF
>TRBJ1-2|TRBV12-3/TRBV12-4|-|many
TGTGCCAGCAGTCCTGCCCGAGGCCAGCCCGGCGGCTACACCTTC
CASSPARGQPGGYTF
>TRBJ1-2|TRBV7-8|TRBD1|many
TGTGCCAGCACCCGGACAGGGGGAGGTGGCTACACCTTC
CASTRTGGGGYTF
>TRBJ1-4|TRBV5-1|TRBD1|few
TGCGCCAGCAGCCCCTTAGGACAGGGGGAAAATGAAAAACTGTTTTTT
CASSPLGQGENEKLFF
>TRBJ2-7|TRBV10-3|TRBD2|many
TGTGCCATCGGGAGCGGGGGGTACTCCTACGAGCAGTACTTC
CAIGSGGYSYEQYF
>TRBJ2-1|TRBV20-1|TRBD2|-
TGCAGTGCTAGAGGTCGGGGGGGGCCTTCCGATGAGCAGTTCTTC
CSARGRGGPSDEQFF
>TRBJ2-7|TRBV28|-|many
TGTGCCAGCTCTCGTTGGGGGGGGCAGGCCCACGAGCAGTACTTC
CASSRWGGQAHEQYF
>TRBJ2-7|TRBV7-9|-|few
TGTGCCAGCAGACCGCCAGGGACGGGGAAACCCTCCTACGAGCAGTACTTC
CASRPPGTGKPSYEQYF
>TRBJ2-1|TRBV10-2|-|many
TGCGCCAGCAGTGACTCGACTAGTCCCAATGAGCAGTTCTTC
CASSDSTSPNEQFF
>TRBJ1-5|TRBV4-2|-|-
TGTGCCAGCAGCCAAGATTGGGCAGGGAATCAGCCCCAGCATTTT
CASSQDWAGNQPQHF
>TRBJ2-3|TRBV7-2|-|many
TGTGCCAGCAGCTTACGGAGGGATCCAGATACGCAGTATTTT
CASSLRRDPDTQYF
>TRBJ2-5|TRBV28|TRBD2|few
TGTGCCAGCAGTTTCCTAGCGGGGGAAGAGACCCAGTACTTC
CASSFLAGEETQYF
>TRBJ2-2|TRBV7-9|TRBD1|many
TGTGCCAGCAGCCTCCGGGACAGGTCGTGGCTAGACACCGGGGAGCTGTTTTTT
CASSLRDRSWLDTGELFF
>TRBJ2-3|TRBV20-1|-|many
TGCAGTGCGTTGGCTAGGGTGTTGGATACGCAGTATTTT
CSALARVLDTQYF
>TRBJ2-3|TRBV5-4|-|many
TGTGCCAGCAGCTTGGGGCAGGCTAGCACAGATACGCAGTATTTT
CASSLGQASTDTQYF
>TRBJ2-7|TRBV5-5|-|many
TGTGCCAGCAGCTTGGGGGAGGACAGCTCCTACGAGCAGTACTTC
CASSLGEDSSYEQYF
>TRBJ2-5|TRBV6-5|-|many
TGTGCCAGCAGTTTCCATTTTAGGGAAGAGACCCAGTACTTC
CASSFHFREETQYF
>TRBJ2-1|TRBV29-1|-|few
TGCAGCGTTCTGGATCTAAACCCGAATGAGCAGTTCTTC
CSVLDLNPNEQFF
>TRBJ2-2|TRBV7-9|-|-
TGTGCCGGAGCGGAGGGGGCACCTTCCTTCACCGGGGAGCTGTTTTTT
CAGAEGAPSFTGELFF
>TRBJ2-2|TRBV19|TRBD1|-
TGTGCCAGTAGGCGGACAGGGTACGGGGAGCTGTTTTTT
CASRRTGYGELFF
>TRBJ1-2|TRBV19|-|many
TGTGCCAGTAGTACCAGCCATCGTCTCCTCGGCGGCTACACCTTC
CASSTSHRLLGGYTF
>TRBJ2-7|TRBV15|TRBD1|many
TGTGCCACCAGCAGAGGACAGGGGGCCACCTACGAGCAGTACTTC
CATSRGQGATYEQYF
>TRBJ1-6|TRBV13|TRBD1|few
TGTGCCAGCAGCTTAGGAGTCGGACAGGGGAATTCACCCCTCCACTTT
CASSLGVGQGNSPLHF
>TRBJ1-4|TRBV7-2|-|many
TGTGCCAGCAGCCCAAAAGTGCAAGAGAAACTGTTTTTT
CASSPKVQEKLFF
>TRBJ2-2|TRBV9|-|many
TGTGCCAGCAGCCCACAGGACAGGAACACCGGGGAGCTGTTTTTT
CASSPQDRNTGELFF
>TRBJ2-1|TRBV20-1|-|many
TGCAGTGCTAGAGATGTCGGGCCAGACCAGTTCTTC
CSARDVGPDQFF
>TRBJ1-1|TRBV15|-|many
TGTGCCACCAGCAGAGATATCAGGTCCATGAACACTGAAGCTTTCTTT
CATSRDIRSMNTEAFF
>TRBJ2-1|TRBV5-1|-|many
TGCGCCAGCAGCCTCATACAGTCGTCGCCGTACAATGAGCAGTTCTTC
CASSLIQSSPYNEQFF
>TRBJ2-1|TRBV29-1|TRBD2|many
TGCAGCGTTGTGACGGGACTAACCTTTTACAATGAGCAGTTCTTC
CSVVTGLTFYNEQFF
>TRBJ2-6|TRBV12-3/TRBV12-4|-|few
TGTGCCAGCAGTTTTAGCGGAGCTGGGGCCAACGTCCTGACTTTC
CASSFSGAGANVLTF
>TRBJ2-7|TRBV7-6|-|many
TGTGCCAGCAGCCCCGCAGGGGGGGAGCAGTACTTC
CASSPAGGEQYF
>TRBJ2-3|TRBV29-1|TRBD2|many
TGCAGCGCCGGCGGGCATAGCGGGGGTACTAGCACAGATACGCAGTATTTT
CSAGGHSGGTSTDTQYF
>TRBJ1-3|TRBV18|-|-
TGTGCCAGCTCACCGCTGGGATCCGGGACGGCGAATGGAAACACCATATATTTT
CASSPLGSGTANGNTIYF
>TRBJ2-2|TRBV15|TRBD1|many
TGTGCCACCAGCAAAATGCCGGGACAGGGTTTCACCGGGGAGCTGTTTTTT
CATSKMPGQGFTGELFF
>TRBJ2-1|TRBV3-1|TRBD2|-
TGTGCCAGCAGCCAAGGTAGGGCTAGCGGGGGGAACTCCTACAATGAGCAGTTCTTC
CASSQGRASGGNSYNEQFF
>TRBJ2-3|TRBV7-8|-|many
TGTGCCAGCAGCTTAGCGCTGGGGGGGGGGCCTTCAGATACGCAGTATTTT
CASSLALGGGPSDTQYF
>TRBJ2-1|TRBV7-3|TRBD1|many
TGTGCCAGCAGCTGGCGAGGGGGCTGGAATGAGCAGTTCTTC
CASSWRGGWNEQFF
>TRBJ2-1|TRBV12-3/TRBV12-4|-|many
TGTGCCAGCAGTCTTTTTCCCAGCTCCTACAATGAGCAGTTCTTC
CASSLFPSSYNEQFF
>TRBJ1-1|TRBV5-1|-|many
TGCGCCAGCAGCCCCCTATCCGGGGGCGGCACTGAAGCTTTCTTT
CASSPLSGGGTEAFF
>TRBJ2-1|TRBV12-3/TRBV12-4|TRBD2|many
TGTGCCAGCAGTAGTACCGGGACTAGCGGGGGAAATGAGCAGTTCTTC
CASSSTGTSGGNEQFF
>TRBJ1-2|TRBV29-1|-|-
TGCAGCGTTGCGGAGGCGGTGTATGGCTACACCTTC
CSVAEAVYGYTF
>TRBJ2-4|TRBV28|-|many
TGTGCCAGCAGCCCGATTCCCCTCAGGAACATTCAGTACTTC
CASSPIPLRNIQYF
>TRBJ2-7|TRBV9|TRBD2|few
TGTGCCAGCAGCTTCTCCCGGGGGGGCGGCGAGCAGTACTTC
CASSFSRGGGEQYF
>TRBJ2-5|TRBV3-1|-|few
TGTGCCAGCAGCCAAAGCGTGTGGGACGTCGAAGAGACCCAGTACTTC
CASSQSVWDVEETQYF
>TRBJ2-3|TRBV5-5|-|many
TGTGCCAGCAGGATAAGGAGCACAGATACGCAGTATTTT
CASRIRSTDTQYF
>TRBJ1-2|TRBV7-6|-|many
TGTGCCAGCAGCTTAGCAGGACAGCCTGAGGGCTACACCTTC
CASSLAGQPEGYTF
>TRBJ2-1|TRBV12-3/TRBV12-4|TRBD1|many
TGTGCCAGCACTTCTCCGCGCTGGGACAGGGAGACCTACAATGAGCAGTTCTTC
CASTSPRWDRETYNEQFF
>TRBJ1-2|TRBV5-1|TRBD1|many
TGCGCCAGCAGCTGGGGACAGAGCTATGGCTACACCTTC
CASSWGQSYGYTF